Following are 7 T cell receptor beta chains from one sample sequenced in a study of blood T cell repertoires in COVID-19. Clones were read by immunoSEQ multiplex PCR, and TCRdb kept only the in-frame ones, dropping some. The data contain about 83,000 clones, around 83% of them singletons. The sample taken for sequencing was peripheral blood. The receptors shown here come from a woman over 75 in a cohort sampled during active or convalescent COVID-19.

This clone was observed once. The chain is built from TRBV7-2 and TRBJ1-1; D is unclear. The CDR3 runs 14 residues. CDR1 and CDR2 (germline): SGHTA, FQGNSA. V was clipped by 4 bases and J by 0 bases, with 9 bases between them. The CDR3 DNA reads as TGTGCCAGCAGCTCCATGGTAGTGAACACTGAAGCTTTCTTT. It encodes CASSSMVVNTEAFF.

This clone has just one count. The genes are TRBV6-5 and TRBJ2-5; TRBD2 matches 11 bases. With V trimmed by 2 bases and J by 4 bases, 3 bases remained unmatched. CDR3 length: 15 residues. Per the germline V gene, CDR1 is MNHEY and CDR2 is SVGAGI. The CDR3 here is CASSYGGLAGETQYF. CDR3 in DNA: TGTGCCAGCAGTTACGGCGGACTAGCGGGAGAGACCCAGTACTTC.

This chain joins TRBV11-2 and TRBJ1-4; tentatively, D is TRBD1 (6 bases). The length of the CDR3 is 15 residues. The V gene's germline CDR1 is SGHAT and CDR2 FQNNGV. V lost 2 bases to trimming and J lost 10 bases, with 17 bases between them. DNA for the CDR3: TGTGCCAGCAGCTTAATAAGTGGTGCCAGGGGAAAACTGTTTTTT. As protein: CASSLISGARGKLFF.

The rearrangement joins TRBV30 to TRBJ2-2, with 9 bases that match TRBD1. This CDR3 is built from 15 residues. The trim removed 5 bases at V and 5 bases at J, leaving 9 bases unmatched. Germline CDR1 is GTSNPN and CDR2 is SVGIG (reference sequence). The CDR3 is CAWFSTGGRTGELFF. CDR3 DNA: TGTGCCTGGTTCTCGACAGGGGGACGTACCGGGGAGCTGTTTTTT.

CDR3: CASSVENTDTQYF. DNA of the CDR3: TGTGCCAGCAGCGTCGAGAACACAGATACGCAGTATTTT. V gene TRBV2 combines with J gene TRBJ2-3; D gene uncertain. Germline assignment: CDR1 SNHLY and CDR2 FYNNEI. The CDR3 runs 13 residues. With 6 bases removed from V and 2 bases from J, the gap between germline ends came to 9 bases.

The CDR3 loop reads CASSLQTQGPSPLHF. DNA of the CDR3: TGTGCCAGCAGCTTACAAACCCAGGGGCCTTCACCCCTCCACTTT. V gene TRBV7-8 combines with J gene TRBJ1-6; D is possibly TRBD1 (6 bases). This CDR3 comprises 15 residues. The ends were cut back, 2 bases at V and 9 bases at J, with 14 bases in the middle. CDR1 and CDR2 (germline): SGHVS, FQNEAQ.

The chain carries TRBV7-8 and TRBJ1-2, with 10 bases lining up with TRBD1. The length of the CDR3 is 16 residues. The V gene's germline CDR1 is SGHVS and CDR2 FQNEAQ. The trim removed 5 bases at V and 1 base at J, leaving 7 bases unmatched. Here the CDR3 DNA reads TGTGCCAGCAGCAACCGGGACAGGGGTTTTAACTATGGCTACACCTTC. It yields the protein CASSNRDRGFNYGYTF.